This record covers a single T cell receptor beta chain. Its antigen has not been determined. No base-level quality is on record; no much larger clone is a single base apart. For sequencing of the TCRbeta CDR3 region, genomic DNA was extracted from the sorted cells. TCRbeta CDR3 regions were sequenced using the immunoSEQ Assay. The clones in this table, taken by TCRdb from immuneACCESS, are in-frame only. Not every clone is retained; where verified, under half of the shortfall comes from an unresolved V gene, and the cause of the rest is unknown. The sample yields 66,000 or so clones; 84% were counted once. The top ten clonotypes cover about 4.8% of the sample. The data were obtained in a study of OX40 agonist ivuxolimab in advanced cancers. Regarding the complete study: The costimulatory receptor OX40 (CD134) was targeted by ivuxolimab, a fully human IgG2 agonistic monoclonal antibody. Intravenous ivuxolimab was administered to patients every 2 weeks at six dose levels: 0.01, 0.1, 0.3, 1.5, 3 and 10 mg/kg. Of the roughly 51 patients in dose escalation, about 20 had hepatocellular carcinoma, about 15 had melanoma, 9 had renal cell carcinoma and 9 had head and neck cancer. A male proportion of approximately 83% and a mean age of around 60 years, ranging from about 23 to 90, were recorded for the dose-escalation cohort. Patients were allowed to have had prior anti-PD-1, anti-PD-L1 or anti-CTLA-4 therapy, and approximately 40% of the dose-escalation patients had been treated with checkpoint inhibitors. Three dose-escalation patients achieved partial responses, one with hepatocellular carcinoma and two with cutaneous melanoma. Peripheral TCRbeta sequencing aimed to test whether ivuxolimab altered TCR sequence diversity and caused clonal T-cell expansion. The paper describes the monotherapy dose-escalation part (N ≈ 49 patients) of the phase I trial of ivuxolimab.

Patients with autoimmune disease history or receiving systemic immunosuppression were excluded from the trial. In every dose cohort, peripheral blood was drawn for TCR sequencing at baseline, cycle 4 day 1, and cycle 7 day 1. The samples were taken from a phase I, first-in-human, multicenter, open-label dose-escalation trial of ivuxolimab. The trial enrolled adults with locally advanced or metastatic head and neck squamous cell, hepatocellular, melanoma or renal cell carcinoma. Before TCR sequencing, CD4+ and CD8+ T cells were separately sorted from peripheral blood. Study-wide findings and limitations: After ivuxolimab, CD8+ T cells had more expanded clones than CD4+ T cells on average. Low levels of normalized T-cell clonal expansion were also seen in some patients who did not respond. The antigen specificity of the peripheral T cells that underwent clonal expansion was not determined. Clonal expansion of both CD4+ and CD8+ blood T cells was observed from baseline to week 6 at doses 0.1 to 3.0 mg/kg. In partial responders in the 0.1-3.0 mg/kg groups, normalized peripheral clonal expansion was found to be among the lowest, especially among CD8+ T cells.

Sequenced material: CD4+ or CD8+ T cells sorted from blood, taken in a trial of the OX40 agonist ivuxolimab. The sequence was obtained from an adult with an advanced solid tumor such as melanoma, head and neck, liver or kidney cancer.

In nucleotide form, the sequence is TGCGCCAGCAGCCCCGACTTTGTCCAGTATGGCTACACCTTC. Its amino acids are CASSPDFVQYGYTF. The receptor chain draws on TRBV5-1 and TRBJ1-2; the D gene is unclear. From a lookup of the germline V gene, CDR1 and CDR2 are SGHRS and YFSETQ. Counted from cysteine to phenylalanine, this CDR3 has 14 amino acids. The read is trimmed to its CDR3 DNA, 42 bases read in frame from base 1. V is shortened by 4 bases, J by 5 bases, and the region joining them spans 15 bases.